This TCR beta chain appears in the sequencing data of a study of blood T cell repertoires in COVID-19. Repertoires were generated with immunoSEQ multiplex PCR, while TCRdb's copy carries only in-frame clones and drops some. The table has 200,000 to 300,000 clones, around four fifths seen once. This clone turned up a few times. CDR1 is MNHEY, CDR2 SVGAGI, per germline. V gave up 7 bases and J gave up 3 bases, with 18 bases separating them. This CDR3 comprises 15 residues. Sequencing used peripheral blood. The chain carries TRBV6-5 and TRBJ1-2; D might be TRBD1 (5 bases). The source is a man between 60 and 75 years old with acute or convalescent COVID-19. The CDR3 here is CASKVGWGRDYGYTF. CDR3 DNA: TGTGCCAGCAAAGTGGGGTGGGGCAGAGACTATGGCTACACCTTC.